This T cell receptor beta chain was retrieved from a study of T cell responses to AZD1222 COVID-19 vaccine. Study-level results: Two AZD1222 administrations were followed by greater Spike-specific TCR breadth and depth. White British people made up most donors, females outnumbered males, and clonal diversity was possibly underestimated. Repertoires were sampled only after the peak T cell response.

Some clones are missing from TCRdb's copy, which holds only in-frame ones; the method was immunoSEQ multiplex PCR. The data contain approximately 81,000 clones, under 90% of them singletons. Turning to this clone: What it recognizes is unknown.

CDR1 and CDR2 from the germline V gene are SGHTA and FQGTGA. The CDR3 totals 16 residues. V was clipped by 5 bases and J by 7 bases, with 23 bases between them. The receptor comes from an adult who received the AZD1222 COVID-19 vaccine. The starting material was peripheral blood, obtained 28 days after the second AZD1222 dose. This sequence joins TRBV7-3 and TRBJ2-5; TRBD2 is a possible D gene (6 bases). The CDR3 spells CASSPDRGGGLGTQYF. The CDR3 nucleotides are TGTGCCAGCAGCCCCGATCGGGGAGGTGGCCTTGGGACCCAGTACTTC.